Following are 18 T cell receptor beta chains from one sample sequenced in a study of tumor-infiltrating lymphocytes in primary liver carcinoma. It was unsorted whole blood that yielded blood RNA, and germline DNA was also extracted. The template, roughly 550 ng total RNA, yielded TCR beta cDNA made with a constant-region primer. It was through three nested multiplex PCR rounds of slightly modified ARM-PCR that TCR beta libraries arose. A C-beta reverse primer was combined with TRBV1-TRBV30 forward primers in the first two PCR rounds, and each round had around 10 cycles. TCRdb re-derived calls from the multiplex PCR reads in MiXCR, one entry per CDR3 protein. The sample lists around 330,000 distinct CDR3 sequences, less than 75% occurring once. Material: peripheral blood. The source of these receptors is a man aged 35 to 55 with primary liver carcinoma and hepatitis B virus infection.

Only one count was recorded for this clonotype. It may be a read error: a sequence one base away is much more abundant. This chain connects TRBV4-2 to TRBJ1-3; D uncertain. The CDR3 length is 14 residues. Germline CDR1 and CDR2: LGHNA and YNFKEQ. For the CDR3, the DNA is TGTGCCATCAGCCAAGACGGAACTGGAAACACCATATATTTT. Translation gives CAISQDGTGNTIYF.

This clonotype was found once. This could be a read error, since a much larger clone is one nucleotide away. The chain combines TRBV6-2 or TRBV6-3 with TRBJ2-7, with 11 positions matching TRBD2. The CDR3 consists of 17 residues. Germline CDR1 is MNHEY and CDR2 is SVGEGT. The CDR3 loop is CAGSYRVLAGVAGEQYF. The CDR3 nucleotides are TGTGCCGGCAGTTATAGGGTACTAGCGGGAGTAGCAGGCGAGCAGTACTTC.

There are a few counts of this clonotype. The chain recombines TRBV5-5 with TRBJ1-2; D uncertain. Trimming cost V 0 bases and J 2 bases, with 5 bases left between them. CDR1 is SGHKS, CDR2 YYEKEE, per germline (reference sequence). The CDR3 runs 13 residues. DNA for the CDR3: TGTGCCAGCAGCTTGGCTGAGAACTATGGCTACACCTTC. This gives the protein CASSLAENYGYTF.

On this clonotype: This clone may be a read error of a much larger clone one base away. CDR3 in DNA: TGTGCCAGCAGTTACACGAAGGCAGGGGGCGCGGATCAGCCCCAGCATTTT. Encoded protein: CASSYTKAGGADQPQHF. The V call is TRBV6-2 or TRBV6-3, the J call TRBJ1-5, with 8 bases aligning to TRBD1. From germline, CDR1 is MNHEY and CDR2 SVGEGT. Trimming cost V 2 bases and J 5 bases; bases outside gene matches: 11. CDR3 length: 17 residues.

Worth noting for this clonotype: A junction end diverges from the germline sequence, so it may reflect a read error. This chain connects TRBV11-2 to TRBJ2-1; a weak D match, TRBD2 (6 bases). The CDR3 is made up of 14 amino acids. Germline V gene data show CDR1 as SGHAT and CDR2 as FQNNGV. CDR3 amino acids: CASSLVSGPNEQFF. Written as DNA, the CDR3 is TGTGCAAGCAGCTTAGTTAGCGGTCCCAATGAGCAGTTCTTC.

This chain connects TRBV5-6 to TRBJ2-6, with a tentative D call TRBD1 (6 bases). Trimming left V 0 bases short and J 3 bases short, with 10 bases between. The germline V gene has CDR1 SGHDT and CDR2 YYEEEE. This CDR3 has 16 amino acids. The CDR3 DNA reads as TGTGCCAGCAGCTTGGCCCAGGGGCTTGGGGCCAACGTCCTGACTTTC. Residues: CASSLAQGLGANVLTF.

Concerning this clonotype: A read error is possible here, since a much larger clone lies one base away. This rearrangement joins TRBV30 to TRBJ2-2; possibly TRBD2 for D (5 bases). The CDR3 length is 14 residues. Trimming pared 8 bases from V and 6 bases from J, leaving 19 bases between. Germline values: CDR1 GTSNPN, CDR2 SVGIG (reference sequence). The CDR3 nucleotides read TGTGCCACCGATAGATCGGGATTTGCCGGGGAGCTGTTTTTT. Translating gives CATDRSGFAGELFF.

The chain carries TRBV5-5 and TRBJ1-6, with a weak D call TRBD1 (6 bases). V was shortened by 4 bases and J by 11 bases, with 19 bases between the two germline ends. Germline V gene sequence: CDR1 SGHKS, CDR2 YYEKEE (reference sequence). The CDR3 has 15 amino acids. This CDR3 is CASSMWGGGDPPLHF. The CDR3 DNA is TGTGCCAGCAGCATGTGGGGTGGGGGCGATCCACCCCTCCACTTT. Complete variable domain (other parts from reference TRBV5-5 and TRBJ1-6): DAGVTQSPTHLIKTRGQQVTLRCSPISGHKSVSWYQQVLGQGPQFIFQYYEKEERGRGNFPDRFSARQFPNYSSELNVNALLLGDSALYLCASSMWGGGDPPLHFGNGTRLTVT.

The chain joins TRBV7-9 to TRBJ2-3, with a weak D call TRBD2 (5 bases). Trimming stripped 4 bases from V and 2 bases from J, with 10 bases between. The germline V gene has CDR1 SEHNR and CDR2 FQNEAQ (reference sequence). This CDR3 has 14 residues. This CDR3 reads CASSSSGYTDTQYF. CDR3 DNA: TGTGCCAGCAGCTCGAGCGGTTACACAGATACGCAGTATTTT. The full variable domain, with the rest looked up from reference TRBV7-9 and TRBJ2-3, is DTGVSQNPRHKITKRGQNVTFRCDPISEHNRLYWYRQTLGQGPEFLTYFQNEAQLEKSRLLSDRFSAERPKGSFSTLEIQRTEQGDSAMYLCASSSSGYTDTQYFGPGTRLTVL.

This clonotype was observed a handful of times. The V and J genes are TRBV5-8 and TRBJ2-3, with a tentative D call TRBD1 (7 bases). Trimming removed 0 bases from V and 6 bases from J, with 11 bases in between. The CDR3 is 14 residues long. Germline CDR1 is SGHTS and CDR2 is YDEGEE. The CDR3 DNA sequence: TGTGCCAGCAGCTTGGGACAGGGAGGCGATACGCAGTATTTT. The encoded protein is CASSLGQGGDTQYF. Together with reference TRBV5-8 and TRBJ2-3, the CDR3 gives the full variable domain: EAGVTQSPTHLIKTRGQQATLRCSPISGHTSVYWYQQALGLGLQFLLWYDEGEERNRGNFPPRFSGRQFPNYSSELNVNALELEDSALYLCASSLGQGGDTQYFGPGTRLTVL.

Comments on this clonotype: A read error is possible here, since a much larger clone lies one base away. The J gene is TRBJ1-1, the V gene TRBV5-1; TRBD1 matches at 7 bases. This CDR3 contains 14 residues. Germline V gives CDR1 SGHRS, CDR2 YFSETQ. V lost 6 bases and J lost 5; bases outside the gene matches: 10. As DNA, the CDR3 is TGCGCCAGCATCCAAGGGGGCGCATATACTGAAGCTTTCTTT. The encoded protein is CASIQGGAYTEAFF.

CDR3 in amino acids: CASGLGEVGTEAFF. DNA for the CDR3: TGTGCAAGCGGCTTAGGGGAAGTGGGCACCGAAGCTTTCTTT. The chain couples TRBV11-3 to TRBJ1-1, with a tentative D call TRBD1 (5 bases). CDR1 and CDR2 from the germline V gene are SGHNT and YENEEA. The CDR3 is 14 amino acids.

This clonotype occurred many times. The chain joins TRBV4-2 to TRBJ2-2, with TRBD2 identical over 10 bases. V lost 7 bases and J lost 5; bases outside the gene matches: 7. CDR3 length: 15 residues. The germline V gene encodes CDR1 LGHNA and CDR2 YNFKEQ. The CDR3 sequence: CASTSGTSDTGELFF. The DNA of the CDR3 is TGTGCCAGCACCTCCGGGACTAGCGATACCGGGGAGCTGTTTTTT.

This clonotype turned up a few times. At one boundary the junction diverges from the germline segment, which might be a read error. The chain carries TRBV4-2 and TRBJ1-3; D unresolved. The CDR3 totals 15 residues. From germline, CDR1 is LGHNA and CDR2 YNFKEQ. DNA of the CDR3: TGTGCCAGCATCCAAGAAGGAGGGAGTGGAAACACCATATATTTT. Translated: CASIQEGGSGNTIYF.

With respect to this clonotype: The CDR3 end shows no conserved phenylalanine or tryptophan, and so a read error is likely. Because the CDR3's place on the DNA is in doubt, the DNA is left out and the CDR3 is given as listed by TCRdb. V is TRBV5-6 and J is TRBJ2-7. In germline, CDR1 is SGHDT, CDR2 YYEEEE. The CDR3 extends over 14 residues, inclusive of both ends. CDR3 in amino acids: CASSLDILSYEPYI.

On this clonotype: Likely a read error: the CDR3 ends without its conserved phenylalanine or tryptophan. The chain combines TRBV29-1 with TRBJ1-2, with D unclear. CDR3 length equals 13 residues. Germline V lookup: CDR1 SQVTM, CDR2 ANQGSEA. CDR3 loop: CSVELAGFYGYTL. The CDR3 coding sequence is TGTAGCGTTGAATTAGCCGGGTTCTATGGCTACACCTTA.

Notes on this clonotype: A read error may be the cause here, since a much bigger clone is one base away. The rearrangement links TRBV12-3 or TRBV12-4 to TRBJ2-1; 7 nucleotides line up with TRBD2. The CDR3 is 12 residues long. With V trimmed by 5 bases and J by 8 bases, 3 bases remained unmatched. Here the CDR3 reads CASSQTSYEQFF. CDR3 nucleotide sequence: TGTGCCAGCAGTCAGACTAGCTATGAGCAGTTCTTC.

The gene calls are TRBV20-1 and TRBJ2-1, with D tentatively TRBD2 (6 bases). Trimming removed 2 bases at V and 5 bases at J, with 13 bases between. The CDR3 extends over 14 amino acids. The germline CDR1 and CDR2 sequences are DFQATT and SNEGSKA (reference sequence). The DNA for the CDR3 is TGCAGTGCTAGAATCACATCTAGCGACAATGAGCAGTTCTTC. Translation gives CSARITSSDNEQFF.